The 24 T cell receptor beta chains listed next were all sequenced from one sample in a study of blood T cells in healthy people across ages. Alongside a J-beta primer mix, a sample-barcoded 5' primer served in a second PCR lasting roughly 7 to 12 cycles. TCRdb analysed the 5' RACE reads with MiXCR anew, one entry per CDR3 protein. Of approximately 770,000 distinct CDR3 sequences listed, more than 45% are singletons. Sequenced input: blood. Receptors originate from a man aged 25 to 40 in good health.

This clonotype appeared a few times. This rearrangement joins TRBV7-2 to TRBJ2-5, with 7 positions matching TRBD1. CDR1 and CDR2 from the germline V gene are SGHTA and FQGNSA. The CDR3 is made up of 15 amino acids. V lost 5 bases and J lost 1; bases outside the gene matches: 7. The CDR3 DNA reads TGTGCCAGCAGCCTACAGACAGGGCCCCAAGAGACCCAGTACTTC. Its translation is CASSLQTGPQETQYF.

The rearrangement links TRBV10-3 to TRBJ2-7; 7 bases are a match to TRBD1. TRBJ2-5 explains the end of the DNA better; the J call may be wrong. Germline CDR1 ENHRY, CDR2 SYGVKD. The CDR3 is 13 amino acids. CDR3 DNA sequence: TGTGCCATCAGTGAGGGCAGGGGGGAGACCCAGTACTTC. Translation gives CAISEGRGETQYF.

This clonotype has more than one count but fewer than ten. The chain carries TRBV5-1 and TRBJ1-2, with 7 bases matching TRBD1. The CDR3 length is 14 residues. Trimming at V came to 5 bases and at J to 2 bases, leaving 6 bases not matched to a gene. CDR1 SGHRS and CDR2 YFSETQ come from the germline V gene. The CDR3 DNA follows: TGCGCCAGCAGGCCTGGGACAGTCAACTATGGCTACACCTTC. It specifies CASRPGTVNYGYTF.

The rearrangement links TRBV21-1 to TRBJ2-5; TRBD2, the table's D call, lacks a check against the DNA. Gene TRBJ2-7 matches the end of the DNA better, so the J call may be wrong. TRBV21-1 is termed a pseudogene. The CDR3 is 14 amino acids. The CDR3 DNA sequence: TGTGCCAGCCGGAGCAGGCGGGGGAGGTACGAGCAGTACTTC. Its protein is CASRSRRGRYEQYF.

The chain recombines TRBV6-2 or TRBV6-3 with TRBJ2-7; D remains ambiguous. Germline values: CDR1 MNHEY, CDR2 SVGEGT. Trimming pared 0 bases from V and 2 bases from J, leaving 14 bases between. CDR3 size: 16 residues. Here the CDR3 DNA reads TGTGCCAGCAGTTACTCGATCCGGACCCCTCCCTACGAGCAGTACTTC. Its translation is CASSYSIRTPPYEQYF.

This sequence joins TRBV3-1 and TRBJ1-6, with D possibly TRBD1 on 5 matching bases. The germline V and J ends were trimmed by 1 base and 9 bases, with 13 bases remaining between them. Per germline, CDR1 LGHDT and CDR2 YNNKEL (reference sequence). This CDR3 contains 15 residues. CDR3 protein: CASSQVPGSTSPLHF. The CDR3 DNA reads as TGTGCCAGCAGCCAAGTCCCAGGGAGCACTTCACCCCTCCACTTT.

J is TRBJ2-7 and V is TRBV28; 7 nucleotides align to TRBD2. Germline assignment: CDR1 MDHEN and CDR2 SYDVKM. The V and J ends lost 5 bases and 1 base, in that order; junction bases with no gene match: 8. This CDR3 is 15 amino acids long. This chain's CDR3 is CASSPALAASYEQYF. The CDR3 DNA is TGTGCCAGCAGTCCGGCTCTAGCGGCTTCCTACGAGCAGTACTTC.

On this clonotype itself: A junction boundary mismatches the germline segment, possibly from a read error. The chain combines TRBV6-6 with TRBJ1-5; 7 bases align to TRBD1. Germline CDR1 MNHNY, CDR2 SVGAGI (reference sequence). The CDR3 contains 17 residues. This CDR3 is CAGSYSTGRNSNQPQHF. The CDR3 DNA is TGTGCCGGCAGTTACTCGACAGGGAGAAATAGCAATCAGCCCCAGCATTTT.

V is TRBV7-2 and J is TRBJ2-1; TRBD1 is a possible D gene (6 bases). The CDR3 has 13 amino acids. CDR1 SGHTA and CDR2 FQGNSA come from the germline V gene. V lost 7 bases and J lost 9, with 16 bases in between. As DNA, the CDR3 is TGTGCCAGCAAAGAGATGAACAGGGTTGAGCAGTTCTTC. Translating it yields CASKEMNRVEQFF.

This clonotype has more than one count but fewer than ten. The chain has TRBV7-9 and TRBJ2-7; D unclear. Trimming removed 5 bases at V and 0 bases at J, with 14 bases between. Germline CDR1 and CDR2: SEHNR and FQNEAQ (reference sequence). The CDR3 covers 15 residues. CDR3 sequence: CASSRPGRPSYEQYF. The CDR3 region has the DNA TGTGCCAGCAGCCGTCCAGGCAGGCCCTCCTACGAGCAGTACTTC.

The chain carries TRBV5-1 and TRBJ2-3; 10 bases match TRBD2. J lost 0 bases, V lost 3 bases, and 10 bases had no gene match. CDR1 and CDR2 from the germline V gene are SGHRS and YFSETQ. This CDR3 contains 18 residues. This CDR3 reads CASSYALAGASSTDTQYF. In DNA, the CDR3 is TGCGCCAGCAGCTACGCCCTAGCGGGAGCGTCTAGCACAGATACGCAGTATTTT.

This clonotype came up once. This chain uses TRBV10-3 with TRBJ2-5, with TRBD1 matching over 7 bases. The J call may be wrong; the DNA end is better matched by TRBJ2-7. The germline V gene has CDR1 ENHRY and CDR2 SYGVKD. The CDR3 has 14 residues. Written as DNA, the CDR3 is TGTGCCATCAGTACAGGGGCCCCGACCTACGAGCAGTACTTC. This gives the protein CAISTGAPTYEQYF.

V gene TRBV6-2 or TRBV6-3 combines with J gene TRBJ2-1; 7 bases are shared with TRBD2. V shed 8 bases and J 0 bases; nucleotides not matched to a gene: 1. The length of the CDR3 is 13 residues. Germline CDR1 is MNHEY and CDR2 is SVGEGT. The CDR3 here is CASGEGSYNEQFF. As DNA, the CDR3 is TGTGCCAGCGGGGAGGGCTCCTACAATGAGCAGTTCTTC.

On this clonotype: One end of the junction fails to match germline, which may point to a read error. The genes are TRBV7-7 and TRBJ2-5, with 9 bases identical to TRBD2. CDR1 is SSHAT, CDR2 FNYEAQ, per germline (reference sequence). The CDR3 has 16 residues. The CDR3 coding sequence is TGTGCTAGCAGCTCCCGGCCTCCACTAGCGGGAGAGACCCAGTACTTC. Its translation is CASSSRPPLAGETQYF.

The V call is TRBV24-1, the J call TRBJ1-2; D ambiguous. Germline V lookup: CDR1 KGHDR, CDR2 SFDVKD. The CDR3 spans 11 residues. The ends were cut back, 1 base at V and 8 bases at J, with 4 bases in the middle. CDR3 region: CATSDFGGYTF. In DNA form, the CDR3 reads TGTGCCACCAGTGATTTCGGGGGCTACACCTTC.

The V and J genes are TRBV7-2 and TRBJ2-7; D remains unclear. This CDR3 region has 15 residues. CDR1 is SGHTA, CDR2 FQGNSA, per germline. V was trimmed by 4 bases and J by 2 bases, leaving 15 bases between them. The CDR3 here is CASSSRVGSPYEQYF. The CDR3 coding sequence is TGTGCCAGCAGCTCGAGAGTTGGGTCTCCCTACGAGCAGTACTTC.

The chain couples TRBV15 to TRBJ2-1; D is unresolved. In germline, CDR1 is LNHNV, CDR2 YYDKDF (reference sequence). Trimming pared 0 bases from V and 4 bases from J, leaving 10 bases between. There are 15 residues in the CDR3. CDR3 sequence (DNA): TGTGCCACCAGCAGAGATCTTGGGAAATACAATGAGCAGTTCTTC. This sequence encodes CATSRDLGKYNEQFF.

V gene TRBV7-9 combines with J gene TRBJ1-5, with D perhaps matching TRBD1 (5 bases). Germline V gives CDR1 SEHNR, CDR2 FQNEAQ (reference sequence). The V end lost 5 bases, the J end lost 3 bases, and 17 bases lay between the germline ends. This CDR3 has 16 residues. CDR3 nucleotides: TGTGCCAGCAGCGGGCCCGGGACCGCCGACAATCAGCCCCAGCATTTT. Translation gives CASSGPGTADNQPQHF.

This CDR3 is CAISESVTDSHEAFF. The DNA of the CDR3 is TGTGCCATCAGTGAGTCGGTTACGGACAGTCATGAAGCTTTCTTT. The chain carries TRBV10-3 and TRBJ1-1; possible D gene TRBD1, 6 bases. Between the trimmed V and J ends, which lost 0 bases and 7 bases, there was a span of 15 bases. The length of the CDR3 is 15 residues. Looked up from germline, CDR1 is ENHRY and CDR2 is SYGVKD.

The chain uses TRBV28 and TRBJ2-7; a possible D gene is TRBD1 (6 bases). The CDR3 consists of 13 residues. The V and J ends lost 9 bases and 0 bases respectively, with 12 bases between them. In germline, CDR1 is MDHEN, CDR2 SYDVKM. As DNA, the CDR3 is TGTGCCAGTCGACAGGCCAACTCCTACGAGCAGTACTTC. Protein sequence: CASRQANSYEQYF.

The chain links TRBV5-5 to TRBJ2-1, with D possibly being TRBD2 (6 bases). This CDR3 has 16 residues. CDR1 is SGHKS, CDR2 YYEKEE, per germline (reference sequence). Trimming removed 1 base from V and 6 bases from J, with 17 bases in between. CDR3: CASSLNLGGGCNEQFF. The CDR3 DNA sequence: TGTGCCAGCAGCTTGAACTTGGGAGGAGGCTGCAATGAGCAGTTCTTC. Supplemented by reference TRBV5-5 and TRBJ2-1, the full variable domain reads DAGVTQSPTHLIKTRGQQVTLRCSPISGHKSVSWYQQVLGQGPQFIFQYYEKEERGRGNFPDRFSARQFPNYSSELNVNALLLGDSALYLCASSLNLGGGCNEQFFGPGTRLTVL.

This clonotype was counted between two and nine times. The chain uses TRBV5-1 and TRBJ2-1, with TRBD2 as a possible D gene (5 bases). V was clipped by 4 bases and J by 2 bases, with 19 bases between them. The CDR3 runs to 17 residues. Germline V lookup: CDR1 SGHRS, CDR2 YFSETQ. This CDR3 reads CASSLVEGRVPYNEQFF. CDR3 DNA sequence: TGCGCCAGCAGCCTGGTCGAGGGAAGGGTCCCCTACAATGAGCAGTTCTTC.

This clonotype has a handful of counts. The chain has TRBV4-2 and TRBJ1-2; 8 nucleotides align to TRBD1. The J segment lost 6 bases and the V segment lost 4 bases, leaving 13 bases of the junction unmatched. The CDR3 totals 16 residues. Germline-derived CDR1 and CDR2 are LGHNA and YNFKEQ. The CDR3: CASSPRGGQGGDGYTF. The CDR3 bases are TGTGCCAGCAGCCCCCGTGGCGGACAGGGAGGAGATGGCTACACCTTC.

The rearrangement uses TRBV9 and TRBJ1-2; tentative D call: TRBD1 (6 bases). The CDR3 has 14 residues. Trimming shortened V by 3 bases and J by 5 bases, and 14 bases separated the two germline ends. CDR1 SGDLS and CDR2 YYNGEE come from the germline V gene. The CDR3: CASSALGTSYGYTF. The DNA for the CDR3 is TGTGCCAGCAGCGCCCTCGGGACAAGTTATGGCTACACCTTC.